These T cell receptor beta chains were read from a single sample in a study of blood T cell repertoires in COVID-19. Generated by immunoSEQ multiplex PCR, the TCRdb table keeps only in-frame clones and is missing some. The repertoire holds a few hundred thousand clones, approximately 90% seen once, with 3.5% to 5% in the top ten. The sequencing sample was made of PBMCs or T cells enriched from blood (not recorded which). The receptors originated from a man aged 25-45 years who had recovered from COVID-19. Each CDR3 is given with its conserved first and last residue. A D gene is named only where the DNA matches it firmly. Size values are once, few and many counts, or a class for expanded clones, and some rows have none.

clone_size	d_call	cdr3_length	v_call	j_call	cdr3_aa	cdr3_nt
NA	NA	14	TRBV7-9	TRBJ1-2	CASSLDASGYGYTF	TGTGCCAGCAGCTTAGATGCCAGCGGATATGGCTACACCTTC
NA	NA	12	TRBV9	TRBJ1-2	CASSTEGGGYTF	TGTGCCAGCAGCACAGAAGGGGGTGGCTACACCTTC
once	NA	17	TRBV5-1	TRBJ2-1	CASSLEGVASSYNEQFF	TGCGCCAGCAGCTTGGAAGGGGTCGCCTCCTCCTACAATGAGCAGTTCTTC
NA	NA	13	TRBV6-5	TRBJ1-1	CASGQYRNTEAFF	TGTGCCAGCGGACAATACCGGAACACTGAAGCTTTCTTT
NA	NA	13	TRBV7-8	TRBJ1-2	CASSPRELYGYTF	TGTGCCAGCAGCCCTAGGGAGCTCTATGGCTACACCTTC
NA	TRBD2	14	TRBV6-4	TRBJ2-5	CASSEAGGAETQYF	TGTGCCAGCAGTGAGGCGGGAGGGGCGGAGACCCAGTACTTC
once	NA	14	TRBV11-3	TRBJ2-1	CASSSGGGNNEQFF	TGTGCCAGCAGCTCCGGTGGAGGGAACAATGAGCAGTTCTTC
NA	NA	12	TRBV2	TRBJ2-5	CASTRQSETQYF	TGTGCCAGCACCCGACAGAGCGAGACCCAGTACTTC
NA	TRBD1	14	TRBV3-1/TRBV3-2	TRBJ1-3	CASSLRDRGNTIYF	TGTGCCAGCAGTCTCCGGGACAGGGGAAACACCATATATTTT
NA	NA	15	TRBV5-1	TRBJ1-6	CASSPLIREESPLHF	TGCGCCAGCAGCCCCCTCATCCGGGAGGAATCACCCCTCCACTTT
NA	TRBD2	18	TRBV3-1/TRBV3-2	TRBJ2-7	CASSNNRASGVPAYEQYF	TGTGCCAGCAGCAACAACCGGGCTAGCGGGGTCCCCGCCTACGAGCAGTACTTC
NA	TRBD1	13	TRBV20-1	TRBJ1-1	CSASETGIPKAFF	TGCAGTGCTAGTGAGACAGGGATACCTAAAGCTTTCTTT
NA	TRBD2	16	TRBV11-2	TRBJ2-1	CASSFGTSGSYNEQFF	TGTGCCAGCAGCTTCGGGACTAGCGGATCTTACAATGAGCAGTTCTTC
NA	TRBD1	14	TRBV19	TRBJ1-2	CASHDRGQNYGYTF	TGTGCCAGTCACGACAGGGGGCAGAACTATGGCTACACCTTC
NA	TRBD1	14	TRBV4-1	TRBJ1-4	CASSQVQGLGKLFF	TGCGCCAGCAGCCAAGTACAGGGGCTAGGAAAACTGTTTTTT
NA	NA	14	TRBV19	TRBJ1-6	CASTHREYNSPLHF	TGTGCCAGTACCCACCGAGAATATAATTCACCCCTCCACTTT
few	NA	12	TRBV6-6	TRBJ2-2	CASSYQARELFF	TGTGCCAGCAGTTACCAGGCCCGGGAGCTGTTTTTT
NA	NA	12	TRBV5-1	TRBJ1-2	CASSLSQDGYTF	TGCGCCAGCAGCTTGTCACAGGATGGCTACACCTTC
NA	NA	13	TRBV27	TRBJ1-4	CASSWGGTEKLFF	TGTGCCAGCAGTTGGGGGGGAACTGAAAAACTGTTTTTT
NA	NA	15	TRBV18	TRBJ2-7	CASSPPRGSSYEQYF	TGTGCCAGCTCACCACCCCGGGGGAGCTCCTACGAGCAGTACTTC
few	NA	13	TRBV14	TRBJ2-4	CASSRFDGGVQYF	TGTGCCAGCAGCCGCTTTGACGGAGGGGTTCAGTACTTC
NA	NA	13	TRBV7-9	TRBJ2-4	CASSSGGVLKWYF	TGTGCCAGCAGCTCCGGCGGGGTCTTGAAATGGTACTTC
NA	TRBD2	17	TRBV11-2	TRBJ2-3	CASSLGVAGGYTDTQYF	TGTGCCAGCAGCTTAGGGGTAGCGGGAGGGTACACAGATACGCAGTATTTT
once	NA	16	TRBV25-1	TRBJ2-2	CASSSRVTSNTGELFF	TGTGCCAGCAGTTCGAGGGTAACATCGAACACCGGGGAGCTGTTTTTT
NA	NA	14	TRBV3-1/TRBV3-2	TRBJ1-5	CASSQDRVNAPQHF	TGTGCCAGCAGCCAAGACAGGGTCAACGCGCCCCAGCATTTT
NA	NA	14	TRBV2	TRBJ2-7	CASSPWRDSYEQYF	TGTGCCAGCAGCCCCTGGAGGGACTCCTACGAGCAGTACTTC
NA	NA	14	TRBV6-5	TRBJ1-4	CASSSNRLNEKLFF	TGTGCCAGCAGTTCGAACAGATTAAATGAAAAACTGTTTTTT
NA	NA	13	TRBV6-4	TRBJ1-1	CASSDEMNTEAFF	TGTGCCAGCAGTGATGAGATGAACACTGAAGCTTTCTTT
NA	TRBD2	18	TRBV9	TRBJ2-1	CASSVTLSGLASFNEQFF	TGTGCCAGCAGCGTAACGCTTTCCGGACTAGCGTCGTTCAATGAGCAGTTCTTC
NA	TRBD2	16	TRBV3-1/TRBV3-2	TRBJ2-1	CASSHNLGLAISEQFF	TGTGCCAGCAGCCATAACCTGGGACTAGCGATCAGTGAGCAGTTCTTC
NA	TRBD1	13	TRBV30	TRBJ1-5	CAWSNRGYQPQHF	TGTGCCTGGAGTAACAGGGGATATCAGCCCCAGCATTTT